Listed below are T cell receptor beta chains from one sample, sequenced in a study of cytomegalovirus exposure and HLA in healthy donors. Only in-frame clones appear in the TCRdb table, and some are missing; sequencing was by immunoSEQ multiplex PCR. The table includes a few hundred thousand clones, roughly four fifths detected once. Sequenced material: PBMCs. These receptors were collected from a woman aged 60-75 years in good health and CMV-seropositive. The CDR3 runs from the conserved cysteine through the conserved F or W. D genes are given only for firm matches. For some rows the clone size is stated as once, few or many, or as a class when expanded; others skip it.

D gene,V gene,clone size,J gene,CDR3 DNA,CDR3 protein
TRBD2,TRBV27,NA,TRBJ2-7,TGTGCCAGCAGTTACGCGAGGCCGGGAGGGTTGGGCGAGCAGTACTTC,CASSYARPGGLGEQYF
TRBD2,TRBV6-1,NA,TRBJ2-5,TGTGCCAGCAGGCTAGCGGGAGATGAGACCCAGTACTTC,CASRLAGDETQYF
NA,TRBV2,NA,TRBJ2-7,TGTGCCAGCAGTGGAGGTGCCGGGGGCTACGAGCAGTACTTC,CASSGGAGGYEQYF
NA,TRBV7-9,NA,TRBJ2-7,TGTGCCAGCAGCCTATCCCAGGGCCAAAGCTCCTACGAGCAGTACTTC,CASSLSQGQSSYEQYF
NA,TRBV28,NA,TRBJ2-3,TGTGCCAGCAGTACAGGGCACTCCACAGATACGCAGTATTTT,CASSTGHSTDTQYF
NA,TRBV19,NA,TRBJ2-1,TGTGCCAGTAAGCCAGGGGATCGTTACAATGAGCAGTTCTTC,CASKPGDRYNEQFF
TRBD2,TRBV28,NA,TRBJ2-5,TGTGCCAGCACCTCTCTAGCGGGGGTTACTACGGGGCAGTACTTC,CASTSLAGVTTGQYF
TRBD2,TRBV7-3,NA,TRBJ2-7,TGTGCCAGCAGCTTAACCGGGCTAGCGGTCCACGAGCAGTACTTC,CASSLTGLAVHEQYF
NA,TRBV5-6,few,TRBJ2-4,TGTGCCAGCAGCTGGCAGGGGAACATCATTCAGTACTTC,CASSWQGNIIQYF
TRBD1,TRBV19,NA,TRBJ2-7,TGTGCCAGTAGCCGTACAGGGGGCGGCTCCTACGAGCAGTACTTC,CASSRTGGGSYEQYF
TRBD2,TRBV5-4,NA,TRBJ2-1,TGTGCCAGCAGCACGGATAGCGGGAGAAGTTCCTACAATGAGCAGTTCTTC,CASSTDSGRSSYNEQFF
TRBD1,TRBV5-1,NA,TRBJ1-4,TGCGCCAGCAGCTTGGGGGGGGACAGGAATGAAAAACTGTTTTTT,CASSLGGDRNEKLFF
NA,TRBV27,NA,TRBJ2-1,TGTGCCAGCAGTTTTTACGAGCGACCCGGTGGGGAGCAGTTCTTC,CASSFYERPGGEQFF
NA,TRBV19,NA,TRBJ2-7,TGTGCCAGTAGTATCGCATCTAGCGTACACGAGCAGTACTTC,CASSIASSVHEQYF
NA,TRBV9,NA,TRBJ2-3,TGTGCCAGCAGCGATGGAGTCAAAGATACGCAGTATTTT,CASSDGVKDTQYF
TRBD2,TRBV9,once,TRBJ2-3,TGTGCCTCTGGGCCATCAGCGGGAGCAGATACGCAGTATTTT,CASGPSAGADTQYF
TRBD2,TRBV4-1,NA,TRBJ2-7,TGCGCCAGCAGCCAGGCTGGACTAGCGGGGGTAGAGCAGTACTTC,CASSQAGLAGVEQYF
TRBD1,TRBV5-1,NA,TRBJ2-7,TGCGCCAGCAGCTTTAACAGGGGTTCCAGGGACGAGCAGTACTTC,CASSFNRGSRDEQYF
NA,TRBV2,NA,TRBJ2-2,TGTGCCACCCACAGGGCTGGTTCCGGGGAGCTGTTTTTT,CATHRAGSGELFF
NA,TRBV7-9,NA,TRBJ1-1,TGTGCCAGCAGCTTACGGGGCACTGAAGCTTTCTTT,CASSLRGTEAFF
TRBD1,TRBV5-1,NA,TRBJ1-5,TGCGCCAGCAGCTTGGAGGGACAGGGGGATCAGCCCCAGCATTTT,CASSLEGQGDQPQHF
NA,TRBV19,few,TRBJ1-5,TGTGCCAGTAGTCCACAACAGCCCCAGCATTTT,CASSPQQPQHF
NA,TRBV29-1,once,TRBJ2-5,TGCAGCGTTGGGAGGGCCCCACAAGAGACCCAGTACTTC,CSVGRAPQETQYF
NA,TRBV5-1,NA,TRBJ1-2,TGCGCCAGCAGCTTGGCAGATCGATATGGCTACACCTTC,CASSLADRYGYTF
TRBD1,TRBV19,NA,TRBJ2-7,TGTGCCAGTAGTATTGGGACAGGCTACGAGCAGTACTTC,CASSIGTGYEQYF
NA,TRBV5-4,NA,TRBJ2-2,TGTGCCAGCAGCTTGGGGGGCGGGACCCGAAACACCGGGGAGCTGTTTTTT,CASSLGGGTRNTGELFF
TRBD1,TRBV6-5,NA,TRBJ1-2,TGTGCCAGCAGCTGGACAGGGGGCGGAGCCTTTGGCTACACCTTC,CASSWTGGGAFGYTF
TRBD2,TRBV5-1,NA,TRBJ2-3,TGCGCCAGCAGCTTCCGGACTAGCGGGAGTACTTTGGATACGCAGTATTTT,CASSFRTSGSTLDTQYF
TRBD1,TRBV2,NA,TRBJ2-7,TGTGCCACCACACCGGGACAGGGCTACGAGCAGTACTTC,CATTPGQGYEQYF
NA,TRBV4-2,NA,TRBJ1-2,TGTGCCAGCAGCCAAGTGAGCGGGACAAATTACTACACCTTC,CASSQVSGTNYYTF
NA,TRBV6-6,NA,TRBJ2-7,TGTGCCAGCAGCTCAGGCCAAAGCTCCTACGAGCAGTACTTC,CASSSGQSSYEQYF
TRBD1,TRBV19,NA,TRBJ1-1,TGTGCCAGTAGTATCCGAGGGGGCAGTATGAACACTGAAGCTTTCTTT,CASSIRGGSMNTEAFF
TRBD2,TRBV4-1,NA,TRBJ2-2,TGCGCCAGCAGCCACCTTCTACCGGGACTAGTCTTGGTGAGCGGGGAGCTGTTTTTT,CASSHLLPGLVLVSGELFF
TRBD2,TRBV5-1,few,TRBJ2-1,TGCGCCAGCAGCTTGGGCGCAACTAGCGGGTCCAATGAGCAGTTCTTC,CASSLGATSGSNEQFF
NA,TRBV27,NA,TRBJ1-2,TGTGCCAGCAGTTTAAGGGGATTTGGCTATGGCTACACCTTC,CASSLRGFGYGYTF
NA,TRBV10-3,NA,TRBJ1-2,TGTGCCATCAGTGAGTATCAGTATGGCTACACCTTC,CAISEYQYGYTF
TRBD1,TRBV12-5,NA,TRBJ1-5,TGTGCTAGTGGTCCGGGACAGGGAATGCAGCCCCAGCATTTT,CASGPGQGMQPQHF
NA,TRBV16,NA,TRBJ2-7,TGTGCCAGCAGCCAATTAGGGAGGTCCTACGAGCAGTACTTC,CASSQLGRSYEQYF
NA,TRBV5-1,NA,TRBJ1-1,TGCGCCAGCAGCCCGTCGACGGGTGAAGCTTTCTTT,CASSPSTGEAFF
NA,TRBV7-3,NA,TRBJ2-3,TGTGCCAGCAGCTTATCACGGGACACAGATACGCAGTATTTT,CASSLSRDTDTQYF
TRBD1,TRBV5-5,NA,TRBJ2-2,TGTGCCAGCAGCTACTACAGGGGGTCGAACGCCGGGGAGCTGTTTTTT,CASSYYRGSNAGELFF
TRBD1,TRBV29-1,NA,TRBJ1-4,TGCAGCGTTGGGGGCGACAGGGGAACTAATGAAAAACTGTTTTTT,CSVGGDRGTNEKLFF
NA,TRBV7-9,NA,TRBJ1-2,TGTGCCAGCAGCGTCGGGACTAACTATGGCTACACCTTC,CASSVGTNYGYTF
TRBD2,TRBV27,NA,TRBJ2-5,TGTGCCAGCAGTTTATCGTACCCGGGGCTAGCGGGAGTATGGGAGACCCAGTACTTC,CASSLSYPGLAGVWETQYF
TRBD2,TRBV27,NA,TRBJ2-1,TGTGCCAGCTGCCAACGGGAGGGGCGGTACAATGAGCAGTTCTTC,CASCQREGRYNEQFF
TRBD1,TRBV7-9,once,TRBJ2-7,TGTGCCAGCAGCTTATTGGGGACAGGGTCCTACGAGCAGTACTTC,CASSLLGTGSYEQYF